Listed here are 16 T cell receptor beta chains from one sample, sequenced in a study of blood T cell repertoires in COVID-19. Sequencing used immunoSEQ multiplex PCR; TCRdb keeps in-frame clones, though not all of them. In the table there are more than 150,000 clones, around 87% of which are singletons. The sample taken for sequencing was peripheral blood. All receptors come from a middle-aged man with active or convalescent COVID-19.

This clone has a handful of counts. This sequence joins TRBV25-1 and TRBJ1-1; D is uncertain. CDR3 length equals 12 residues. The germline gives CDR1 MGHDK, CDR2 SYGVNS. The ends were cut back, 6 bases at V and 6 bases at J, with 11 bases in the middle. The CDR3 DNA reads TGTGCCAGCAGCTACCCGGGGTCTGAAGCTTTCTTT. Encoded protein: CASSYPGSEAFF. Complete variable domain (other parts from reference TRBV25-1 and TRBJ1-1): EADIYQTPRYLVIGTGKKITLECSQTMGHDKMYWYQQDPGMELHLIHYSYGVNSTEKGDLSSESTVSRIRTEHFPLTLESARPSHTSQYLCASSYPGSEAFFGQGTRLTVV.

In DNA form, the CDR3 reads TGCAGCGTTGAACAGGGATATCCCAACTATGGCTACACCTTC. Residues: CSVEQGYPNYGYTF. The chain links TRBV29-1 to TRBJ1-2; D is perhaps TRBD1 (5 bases). The germline V gene has CDR1 SQVTM and CDR2 ANQGSEA. Trimming removed 2 bases at V and 2 bases at J, with 12 bases between. The length of the CDR3 is 14 residues.

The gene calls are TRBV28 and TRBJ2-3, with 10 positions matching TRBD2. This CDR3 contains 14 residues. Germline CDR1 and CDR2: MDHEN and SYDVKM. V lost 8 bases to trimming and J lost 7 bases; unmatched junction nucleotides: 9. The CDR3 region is CASGLAGGFNTQYF. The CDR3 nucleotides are TGTGCCAGCGGCTTAGCGGGGGGTTTTAATACGCAGTATTTT.

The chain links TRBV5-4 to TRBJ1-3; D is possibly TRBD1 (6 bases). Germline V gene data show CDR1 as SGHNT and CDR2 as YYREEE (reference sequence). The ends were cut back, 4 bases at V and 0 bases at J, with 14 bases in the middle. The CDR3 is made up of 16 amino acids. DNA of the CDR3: TGTGCCAGCAGCGACCGAGGGGGGGCCTCTGGAAACACCATATATTTT. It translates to CASSDRGGASGNTIYF.

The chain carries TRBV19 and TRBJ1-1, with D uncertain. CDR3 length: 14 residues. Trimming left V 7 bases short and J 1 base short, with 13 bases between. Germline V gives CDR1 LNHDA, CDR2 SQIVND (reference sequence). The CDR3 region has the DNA TGTGCCAGTACCCCGAGGCGGCAGAACACTGAAGCTTTCTTT. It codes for CASTPRRQNTEAFF.

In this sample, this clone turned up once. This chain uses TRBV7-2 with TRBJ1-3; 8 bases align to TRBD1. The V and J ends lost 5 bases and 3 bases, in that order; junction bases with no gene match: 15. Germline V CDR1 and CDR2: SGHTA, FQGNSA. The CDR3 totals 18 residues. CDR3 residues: CASSLWRGRGQGGNTIYF. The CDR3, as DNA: TGTGCCAGCAGCCTATGGCGGGGCAGGGGGCAAGGTGGAAACACCATATATTTT.

CDR3 protein: CASSLTQDQPQHF. The CDR3 DNA sequence: TGTGCCAGCAGTTTGACCCAGGATCAGCCCCAGCATTTT. The genes are TRBV27 and TRBJ1-5; D gene ambiguous. The CDR3 spans 13 residues. Germline CDR1 MNHEY, CDR2 SMNVEV (reference sequence). Trimming cost V 3 bases and J 5 bases, with 8 bases left between them.

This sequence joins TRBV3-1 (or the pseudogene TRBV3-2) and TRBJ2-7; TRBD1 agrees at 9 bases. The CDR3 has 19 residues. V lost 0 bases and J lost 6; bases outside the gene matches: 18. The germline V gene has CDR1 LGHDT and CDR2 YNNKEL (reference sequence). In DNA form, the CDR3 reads TGTGCCAGCAGCCAAGATTCCGGCCGATCGGGTGGGACAGGGTCCGAGCAGTACTTC. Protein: CASSQDSGRSGGTGSEQYF.

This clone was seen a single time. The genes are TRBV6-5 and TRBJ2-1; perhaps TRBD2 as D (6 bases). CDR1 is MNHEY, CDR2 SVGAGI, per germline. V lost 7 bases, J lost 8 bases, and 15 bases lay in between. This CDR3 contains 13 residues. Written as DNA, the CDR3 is TGTGCCAGCACTGGTGTCGGGGGTGATGAGCAGTTCTTC. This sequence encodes CASTGVGGDEQFF.

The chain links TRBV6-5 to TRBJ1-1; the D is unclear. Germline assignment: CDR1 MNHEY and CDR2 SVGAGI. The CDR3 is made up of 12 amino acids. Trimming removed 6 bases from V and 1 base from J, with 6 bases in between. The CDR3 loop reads CASSGGNTEAFF. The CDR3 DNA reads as TGTGCCAGCAGCGGCGGGAACACTGAAGCTTTCTTT.

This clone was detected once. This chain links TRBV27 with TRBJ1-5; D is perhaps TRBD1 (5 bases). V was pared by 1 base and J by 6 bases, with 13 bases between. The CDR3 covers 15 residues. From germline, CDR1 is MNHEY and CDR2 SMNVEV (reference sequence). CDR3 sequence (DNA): TGTGCCAGCAGTTTATGGGGGGAGGACGGTCAGCCCCAGCATTTT. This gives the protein CASSLWGEDGQPQHF.

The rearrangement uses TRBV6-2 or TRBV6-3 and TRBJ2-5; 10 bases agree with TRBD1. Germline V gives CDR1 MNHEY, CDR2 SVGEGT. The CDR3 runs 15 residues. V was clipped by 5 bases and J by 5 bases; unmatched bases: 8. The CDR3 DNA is TGTGCCAGCAGTGTAATAATGGGACAGGGGGAGACCCAGTACTTC. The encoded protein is CASSVIMGQGETQYF.

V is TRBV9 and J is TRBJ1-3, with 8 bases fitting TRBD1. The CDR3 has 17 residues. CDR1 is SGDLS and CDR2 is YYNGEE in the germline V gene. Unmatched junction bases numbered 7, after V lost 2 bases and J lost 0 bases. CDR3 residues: CASSVTGTGFSGNTIYF. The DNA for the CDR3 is TGTGCCAGCAGCGTTACCGGGACAGGATTCTCTGGAAACACCATATATTTT.

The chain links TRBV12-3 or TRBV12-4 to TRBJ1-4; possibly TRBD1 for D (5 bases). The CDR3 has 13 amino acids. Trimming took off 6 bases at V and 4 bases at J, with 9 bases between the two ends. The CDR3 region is CASRYDSNEKLFF. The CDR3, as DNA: TGTGCCAGCAGATACGACAGTAATGAAAAACTGTTTTTT.

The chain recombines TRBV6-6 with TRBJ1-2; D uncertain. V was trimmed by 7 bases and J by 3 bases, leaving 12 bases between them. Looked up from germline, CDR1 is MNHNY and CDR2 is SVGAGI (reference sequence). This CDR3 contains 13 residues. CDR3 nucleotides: TGTGCCAGCAAGGATAGCCAAGACTATGGCTACACCTTC. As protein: CASKDSQDYGYTF.

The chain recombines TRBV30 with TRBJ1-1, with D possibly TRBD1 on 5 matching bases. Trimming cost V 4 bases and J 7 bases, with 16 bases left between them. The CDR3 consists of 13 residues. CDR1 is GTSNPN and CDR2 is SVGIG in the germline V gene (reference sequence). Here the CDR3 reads CAWISPGPDEAFF. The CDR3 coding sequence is TGTGCCTGGATATCCCCAGGGCCGGATGAAGCTTTCTTT. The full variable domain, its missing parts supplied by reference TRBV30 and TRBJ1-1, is SQTIHQWPATLVQPVGSPLSLECTVEGTSNPNLYWYRQAAGRGLQLLFYSVGIGQISSEVPQNLSASRPQDRQFILSSKKLLLSDSGFYLCAWISPGPDEAFFGQGTRLTVV.